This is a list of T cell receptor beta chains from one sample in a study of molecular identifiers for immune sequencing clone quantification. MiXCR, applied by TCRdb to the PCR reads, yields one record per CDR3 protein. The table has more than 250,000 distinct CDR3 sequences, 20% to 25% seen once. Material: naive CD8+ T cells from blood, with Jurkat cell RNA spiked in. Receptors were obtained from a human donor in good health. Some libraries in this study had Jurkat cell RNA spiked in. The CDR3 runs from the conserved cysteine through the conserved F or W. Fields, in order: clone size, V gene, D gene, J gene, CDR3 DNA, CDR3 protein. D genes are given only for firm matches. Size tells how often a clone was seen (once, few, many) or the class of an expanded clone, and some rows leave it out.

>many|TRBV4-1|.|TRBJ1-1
TGCGCCAGCAGCAAAGGGCAGGGGATCACTGAAGCTTTCTTT
CASSKGQGITEAFF
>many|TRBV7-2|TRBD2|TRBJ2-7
TGTGCCAGCACCCCCCCACTAGCGGGAGAATACGAGCAGTACTTC
CASTPPLAGEYEQYF
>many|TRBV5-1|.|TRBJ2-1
TGCGCCAGCAGCTTGGCTAGTGGGGTGTTGAATGAGCAGTTCTTC
CASSLASGVLNEQFF
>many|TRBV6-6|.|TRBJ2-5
TGTGCCAGCAGTGAGCGAACCCAGTACTTC
CASSERTQYF
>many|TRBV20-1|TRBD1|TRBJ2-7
TGCAGTGCTAGGGGACAGGGTATTTACGAGCAGTACTTC
CSARGQGIYEQYF
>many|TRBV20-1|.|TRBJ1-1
TGCAGTGCTAGTGTAAACACTGAAGCTTTCTTT
CSASVNTEAFF
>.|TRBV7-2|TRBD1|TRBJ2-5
TGTGCCAGCAGCCCCACCGGGACAGATCGAGAGACCCAGTACTTC
CASSPTGTDRETQYF
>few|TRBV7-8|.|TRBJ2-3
TGTGCCAGCGGCTTAGTAGTAGCGTGGAGCACAGATACGCAGTATTTT
CASGLVVAWSTDTQYF
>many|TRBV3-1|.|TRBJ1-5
TGTGCCAGCAGGGAGACAAGCAGGGTCAGGACCCAGCATTTT
CASRETSRVRTQHF
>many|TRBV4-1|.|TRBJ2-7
TGCGCCAGCAGCCCCTTAGTGGGGAACACCTACGAGCAGTACTTC
CASSPLVGNTYEQYF
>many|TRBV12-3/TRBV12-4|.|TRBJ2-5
TGTGCCAGCAGTTTTGCGTCCGGCCAAGAGACCCAGTACTTC
CASSFASGQETQYF
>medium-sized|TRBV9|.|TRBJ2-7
TGTGCCAGCAGCGGCCCCTCGGGGGGCTCCTCCGAGCAGTACTTC
CASSGPSGGSSEQYF
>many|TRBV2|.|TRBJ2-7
TGTGCCAGCTCCGGGACTGCGGTCTACGAGCAGTACTTC
CASSGTAVYEQYF
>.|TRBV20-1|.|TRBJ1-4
TGCAGTGCTAGTAGCGGGCTTGCAACTAATGAAAAACTGTTTTTT
CSASSGLATNEKLFF
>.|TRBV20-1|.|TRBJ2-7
TGCGGTGCTAGACTCAAGCCCGCGCCGAATTACGAGCAGTACTTC
CGARLKPAPNYEQYF
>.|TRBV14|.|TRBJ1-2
TGTGCCAGCAGCCGGGGACACGACCCCTATGGCTACACCTTC
CASSRGHDPYGYTF
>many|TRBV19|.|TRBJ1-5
TGTGCCAGTAGCACCGCACGTAAGGGCGCGGATCAGCCCCAGCATTTT
CASSTARKGADQPQHF
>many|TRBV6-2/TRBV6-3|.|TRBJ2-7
TGTGCCAGCAGTCCGAAGAGCTACGAGCAGTACTTC
CASSPKSYEQYF
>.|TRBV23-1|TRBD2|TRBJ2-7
TGCGCCAGCAGGCTCACCGAGACTAGCGGGAGCCCCTACGAGCAGCACTTC
CASRLTETSGSPYEQHF